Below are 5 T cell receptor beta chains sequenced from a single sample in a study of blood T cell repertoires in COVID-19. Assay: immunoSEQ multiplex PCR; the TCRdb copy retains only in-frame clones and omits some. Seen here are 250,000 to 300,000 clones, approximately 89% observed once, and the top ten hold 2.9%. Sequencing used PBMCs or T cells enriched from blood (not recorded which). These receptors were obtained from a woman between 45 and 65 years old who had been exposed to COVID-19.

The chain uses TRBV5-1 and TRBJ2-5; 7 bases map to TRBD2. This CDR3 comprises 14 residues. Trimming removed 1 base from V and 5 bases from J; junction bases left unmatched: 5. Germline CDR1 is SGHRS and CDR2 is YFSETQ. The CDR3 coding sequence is TGCGCCAGCAGCTTGATAGCGGGCACGGAGACCCAGTACTTC. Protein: CASSLIAGTETQYF.

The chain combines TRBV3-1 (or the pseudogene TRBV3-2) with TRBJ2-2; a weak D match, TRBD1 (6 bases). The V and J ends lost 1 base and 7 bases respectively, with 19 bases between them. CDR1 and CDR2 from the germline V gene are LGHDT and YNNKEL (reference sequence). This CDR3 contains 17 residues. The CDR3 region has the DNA TGTGCCAGCAGCCAAGCGTTACTGAAACAGGGCAGCGGGGAGCTGTTTTTT. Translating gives CASSQALLKQGSGELFF.

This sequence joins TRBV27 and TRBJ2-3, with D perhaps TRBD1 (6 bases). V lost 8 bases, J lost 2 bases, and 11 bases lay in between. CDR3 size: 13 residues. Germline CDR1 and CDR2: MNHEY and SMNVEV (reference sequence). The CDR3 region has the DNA TGTGCCAGCCGGACAGCCGCCACAGATACGCAGTATTTT. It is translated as CASRTAATDTQYF.

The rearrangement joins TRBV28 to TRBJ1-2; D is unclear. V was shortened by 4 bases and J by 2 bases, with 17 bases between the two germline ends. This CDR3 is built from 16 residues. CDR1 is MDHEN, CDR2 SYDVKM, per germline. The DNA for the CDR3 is TGTGCCAGCAGTTCGCCCCCAATGACGGGGAACTATGGCTACACCTTC. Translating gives CASSSPPMTGNYGYTF.

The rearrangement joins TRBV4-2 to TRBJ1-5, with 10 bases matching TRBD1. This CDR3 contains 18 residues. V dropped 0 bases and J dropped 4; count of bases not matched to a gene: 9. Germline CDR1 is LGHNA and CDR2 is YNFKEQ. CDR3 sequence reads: CASSQDHRTGGANQPQHF. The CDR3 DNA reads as TGTGCCAGCAGCCAAGATCATCGGACAGGGGGTGCTAATCAGCCCCAGCATTTT.